Sequencing of this T cell receptor (beta chain) was carried out in a study of T cell responses to AZD1222 COVID-19 vaccine (dated by TCRdb to the early 2020s). With regard to the full study: AZD1222 recipients whose second dose came at about 4 weeks and those whose second dose came at about 12 weeks were combined into one group, since spike-specific TCR depth and breadth did not differ between the two schedules. A total of under 250 trial participants underwent TCR sequencing, of whom approximately 200 had received two doses of AZD1222 and around 25 had received two doses of the MenACWY control vaccine. Trial participants were enrolled into age subgroups of 18-55, 56-69 and 70-plus years, which contained around 150, 29 and 61 TCR-sequenced participants, respectively.

CDR1 and CDR2, per the germline V gene, are SNHLY and FYNNEI. From cysteine to phenylalanine, the CDR3 is 14 amino acids long. Just the 42-base CDR3 DNA is kept, in frame starting at base 1. Cut back by 3 bases and 5 bases, the V and J ends lie 11 bases apart. The investigation overall reported the following: Most participants were white British and females outnumbered males, and the authors suggested that clonal diversity may have been underestimated. Spike-specific TCR breadth and depth rose significantly after two AZD1222 doses compared with day 0 and with MenACWY recipients. The vaccine-associated CD4 TCRs covered the entire spike protein, and the dominant responses fell in regions 160-218 and 743-854. Because no day 14 peak-response samples were available, repertoires were characterized only after the peak T cell response. Nearly half of unique spike-specific TCRs reportedly recognized epitopes outside regions mutated in the B.1.351 and B.1.1.7 variants. Conclusions about previously exposed vaccinees are limited, since just 5 to 7 AZD1222 recipients were seropositive for SARS-CoV-2 at baseline. In the small 56-69-year group, the increase in depth fell short of significance, most likely because of low power.

The sample's time point label is to be understood as: baseline before first vaccination. Vaccinee samples were obtained from the UK trials COV001 and COV002, which included a single-blind randomized controlled phase 2/3 trial of AZD1222 (ChAdOx1 nCoV-19) in healthy adults. For TCRbeta chain sequencing, PBMC samples from trial participants were taken at day 0 and at day 28 after the second dose. The CDR3 regions of human TCRbeta chains were subjected to immunosequencing. The authors' pipeline ran thus. TCRs in the repertoires were compared against a reference library of SARS-CoV-2-specific TCRs that had been generated with the MIRA antigen-specificity platform. Breadth was defined as the fraction of unique TCRs that were SARS-CoV-2-associated, and depth was defined as the fraction of total T cells that were SARS-CoV-2-associated. Using the MIRA data, every spike-specific TCR was mapped to the spike region that the TCR reacted to and assigned to either a CD4 or a CD8 class. Log10-transformed breadth and depth values were compared by one-way ANOVA with Sidak's multiple comparisons tests. In its TCRdb copy, this immuneACCESS table keeps in-frame sequences only and misses some clones. Where compared with another copy, unresolved V genes explain less than half of these, and the others have no known cause. That table is the source of V, J and clone size, and D and trimming were worked out from the DNA. The sample table contains 75,000 to 100,000 clones; only one count was recorded for roughly 88% of them. The top ten clonotypes cover approximately 2.8% of the sample.

Comments on this clone: It lacks a known antigen. Base-call qualities are not available, and no considerably larger clone is one nucleotide away.

Sequenced here: peripheral blood, sampled on day 0 of AZD1222 vaccination. The TCR comes from an adult in good health. The rearrangement combines TRBV2 with TRBJ1-5; no D gene can be assigned with confidence. CDR3 sequence: CASSEQAGHQPQHF. The DNA is as follows: TGTGCCAGCAGTGAGCAGGCCGGCCATCAGCCCCAGCATTTT.